One T cell receptor (beta chain) is described in this entry. Its antigen is not identified. This sample was included in a study of shared clonotypes between healthy human individuals. Naive CD8 cells were CD45RO-negative, positively selected for CCR7, excluding terminally differentiated effector memory CD45RA+ cells. Whole-study findings and limits: Lower generation probabilities were found for non-shared clonotypes than for those shared by all four donors. Collection of samples was limited to blood; tissue repertoires likely differ.

The CDR3 is 13 amino acids. Germline CDR1 SGHAT, CDR2 FQNNGV. V lost 4 bases, J lost 7 bases, and 14 bases lay in between. The assay was immunoSEQ multiplex PCR, and TCRdb's table has in-frame clones only and misses some. The sample lists about 2.1 million clones; about 94% were seen once. The specimen was naive CD8+ T cells from PBMCs. The chain couples TRBV11-2 to TRBJ2-7; the D is unclear. The receptor's source is a man between 18 and 35 years old in good health. Some clones in this sample may be carry-over from other donors' samples. The CDR3 sequence: CASSSNRHLEQYF. For the CDR3, the DNA is TGTGCCAGCAGCTCCAACCGCCACTTGGAGCAGTACTTC.